Given below is one T cell receptor beta chain in context. Measured with immunoSEQ multiplex PCR; TCRdb has only the in-frame clones, and not every one. The data contain some 40,000 clones, 92% of them singletons. This entry comes from a study of T cell changes during pregnancy in multiple sclerosis. Trimming removed 3 bases at V and 7 bases at J, with 22 bases between. CDR1 is MGHRA, CDR2 YSYEKL, per germline. The CDR3 is 16 residues long. The material was CD4+ T cells from peripheral blood mononuclear cells, obtained in the third trimester of pregnancy. The genes are TRBV4-1 and TRBJ2-7, with D perhaps matching TRBD1 (6 bases). The receptor was derived from a female donor with multiple sclerosis, enrolled in a pregnancy study. CDR3 in amino acids: CASSQLSSGAAGEQYF. CDR3 sequence (DNA): TGCGCCAGCAGCCAGCTGTCATCAGGGGCCGCTGGGGAGCAGTACTTC.